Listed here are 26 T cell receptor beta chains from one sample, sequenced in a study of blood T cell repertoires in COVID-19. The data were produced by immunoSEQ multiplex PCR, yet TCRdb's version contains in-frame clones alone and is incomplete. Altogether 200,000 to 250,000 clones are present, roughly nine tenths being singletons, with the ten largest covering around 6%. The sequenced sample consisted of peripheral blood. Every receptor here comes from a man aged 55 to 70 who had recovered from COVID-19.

The DNA for the CDR3 is TGTGCCAGTACCGGGACAGAGAACACCGGGGAGCTGTTTTTT. It specifies CASTGTENTGELFF. The chain links TRBV28 to TRBJ2-2, with 7 positions matching TRBD1. This CDR3 contains 14 residues. Germline CDR1 reads MDHEN; CDR2 reads SYDVKM. V lost 9 bases, J lost 1 base, and 5 bases stayed unmatched.

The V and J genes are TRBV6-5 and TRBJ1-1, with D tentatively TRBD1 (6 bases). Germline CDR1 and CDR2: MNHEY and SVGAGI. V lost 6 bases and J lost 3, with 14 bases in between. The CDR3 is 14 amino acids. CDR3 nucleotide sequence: TGTGCCAGCAGCATACAGGGCGGTTACACTGAAGCTTTCTTT. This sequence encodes CASSIQGGYTEAFF.

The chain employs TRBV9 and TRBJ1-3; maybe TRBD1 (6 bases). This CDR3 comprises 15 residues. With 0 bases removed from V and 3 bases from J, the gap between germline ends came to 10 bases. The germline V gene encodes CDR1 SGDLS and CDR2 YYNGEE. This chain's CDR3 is CASSVEGGSGNTIYF. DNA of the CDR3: TGTGCCAGCAGCGTAGAAGGGGGTAGTGGAAACACCATATATTTT.

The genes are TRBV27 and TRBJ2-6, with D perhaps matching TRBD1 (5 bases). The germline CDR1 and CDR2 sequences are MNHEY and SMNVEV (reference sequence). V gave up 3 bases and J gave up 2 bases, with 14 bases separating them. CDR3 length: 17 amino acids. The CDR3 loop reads CASSLLTQGPGANVLTF. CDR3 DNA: TGTGCCAGCAGTTTGTTGACTCAGGGTCCTGGGGCCAACGTCCTGACTTTC.

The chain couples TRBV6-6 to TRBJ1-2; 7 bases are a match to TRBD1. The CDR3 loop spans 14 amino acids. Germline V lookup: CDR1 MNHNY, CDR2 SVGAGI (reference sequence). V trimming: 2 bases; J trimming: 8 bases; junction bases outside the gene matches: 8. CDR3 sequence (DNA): TGTGCCAGCAGTTACGGGGGGACAGTTGGCGGCTACACCTTC. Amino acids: CASSYGGTVGGYTF.

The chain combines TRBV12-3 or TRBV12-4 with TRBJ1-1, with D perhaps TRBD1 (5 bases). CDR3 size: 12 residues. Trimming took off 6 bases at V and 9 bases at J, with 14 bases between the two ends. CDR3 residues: CASRETVRKAFF. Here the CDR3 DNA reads TGTGCCAGCAGGGAGACAGTAAGAAAAGCTTTCTTT.

The CDR3 here is CAISDFDRGGNSPLHF. In nucleotides, the CDR3 is TGTGCCATCAGTGACTTCGACAGGGGAGGTAATTCACCCCTCCACTTT. V is TRBV10-3 and J is TRBJ1-6, with TRBD1 matching 8 bases. The CDR3 sequence is 16 residues long. The junction had 7 bases not matched to a gene; V was cut back by 3 bases and J by 6 bases. The germline V gene encodes CDR1 ENHRY and CDR2 SYGVKD.

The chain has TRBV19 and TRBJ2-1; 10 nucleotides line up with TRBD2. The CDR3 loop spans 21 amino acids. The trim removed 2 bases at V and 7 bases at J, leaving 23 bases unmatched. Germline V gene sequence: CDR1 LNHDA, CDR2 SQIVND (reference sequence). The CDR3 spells CASSIRGGGLEEREGRNEQFF. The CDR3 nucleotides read TGTGCCAGTAGTATAAGGGGAGGGGGGCTAGAGGAGCGGGAGGGCCGGAATGAGCAGTTCTTC.

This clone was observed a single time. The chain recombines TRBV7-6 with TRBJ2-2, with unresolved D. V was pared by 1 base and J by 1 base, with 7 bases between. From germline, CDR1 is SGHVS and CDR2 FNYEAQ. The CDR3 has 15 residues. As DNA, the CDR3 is TGTGCCAGCAGCTTAGGACAACTGAACACCGGGGAGCTGTTTTTT. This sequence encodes CASSLGQLNTGELFF.

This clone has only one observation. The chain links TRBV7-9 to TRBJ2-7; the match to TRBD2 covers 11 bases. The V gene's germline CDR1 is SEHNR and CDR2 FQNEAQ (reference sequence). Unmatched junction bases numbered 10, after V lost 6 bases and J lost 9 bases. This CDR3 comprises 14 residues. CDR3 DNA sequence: TGTGCCAGCAGGCCTAGCGGGGGGCCCTCGGTGCAGTACTTC. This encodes CASRPSGGPSVQYF. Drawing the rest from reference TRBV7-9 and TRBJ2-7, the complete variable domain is DTGVSQNPRHKITKRGQNVTFRCDPISEHNRLYWYRQTLGQGPEFLTYFQNEAQLEKSRLLSDRFSAERPKGSFSTLEIQRTEQGDSAMYLCASRPSGGPSVQYFGPGTRLTVT.

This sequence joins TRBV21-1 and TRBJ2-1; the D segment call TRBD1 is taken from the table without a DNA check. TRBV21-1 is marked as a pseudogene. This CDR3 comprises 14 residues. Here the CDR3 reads CASPGQAQIDEQFF. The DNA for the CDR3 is TGTGCCAGCCCCGGACAGGCCCAAATCGATGAGCAGTTCTTC.

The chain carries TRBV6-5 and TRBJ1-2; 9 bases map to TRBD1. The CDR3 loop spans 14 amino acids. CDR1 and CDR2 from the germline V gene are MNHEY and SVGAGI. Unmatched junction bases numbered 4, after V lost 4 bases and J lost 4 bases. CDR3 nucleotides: TGTGCCAGCAGTTTCCGGGACAGGGCCTATGGCTACACCTTC. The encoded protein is CASSFRDRAYGYTF.

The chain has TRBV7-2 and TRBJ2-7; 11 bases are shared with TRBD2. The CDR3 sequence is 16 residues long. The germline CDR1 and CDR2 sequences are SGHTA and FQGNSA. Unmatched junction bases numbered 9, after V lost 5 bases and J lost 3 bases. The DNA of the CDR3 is TGTGCCAGCAGCGCCGCTCTAACTAGCGGGAGCTACGAGCAGTACTTC. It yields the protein CASSAALTSGSYEQYF.

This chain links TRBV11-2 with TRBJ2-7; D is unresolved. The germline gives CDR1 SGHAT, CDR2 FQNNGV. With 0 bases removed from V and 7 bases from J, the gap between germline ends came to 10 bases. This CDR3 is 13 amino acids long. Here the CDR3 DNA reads TGTGCCAGCAGCTTAGATAGAAATCCGGAGCAGTACTTC. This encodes CASSLDRNPEQYF.

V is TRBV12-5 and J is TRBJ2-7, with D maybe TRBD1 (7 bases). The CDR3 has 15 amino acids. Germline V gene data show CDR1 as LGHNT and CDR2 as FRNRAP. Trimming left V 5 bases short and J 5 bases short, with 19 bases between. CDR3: CASGPDRQGRNEQYF. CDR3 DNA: TGTGCTAGTGGTCCGGACAGGCAGGGGAGGAACGAGCAGTACTTC.

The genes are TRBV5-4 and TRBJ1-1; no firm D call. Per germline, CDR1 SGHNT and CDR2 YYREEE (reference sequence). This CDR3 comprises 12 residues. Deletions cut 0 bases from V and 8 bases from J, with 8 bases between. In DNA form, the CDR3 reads TGTGCCAGCAGCTTGGCCACACAGGAAGCTTTCTTT. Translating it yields CASSLATQEAFF.

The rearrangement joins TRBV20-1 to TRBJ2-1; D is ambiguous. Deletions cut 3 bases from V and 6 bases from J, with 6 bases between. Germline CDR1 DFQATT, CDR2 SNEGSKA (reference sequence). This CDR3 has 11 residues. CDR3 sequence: CSASAGNEQFF. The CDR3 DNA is TGCAGTGCTAGCGCCGGCAATGAGCAGTTCTTC.

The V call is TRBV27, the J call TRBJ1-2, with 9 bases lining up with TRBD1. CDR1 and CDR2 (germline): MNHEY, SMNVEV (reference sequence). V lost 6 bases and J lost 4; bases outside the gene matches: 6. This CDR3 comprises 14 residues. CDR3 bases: TGTGCCAGCAGACCCCTACAGGGGGCCTATGGCTACACCTTC. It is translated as CASRPLQGAYGYTF.

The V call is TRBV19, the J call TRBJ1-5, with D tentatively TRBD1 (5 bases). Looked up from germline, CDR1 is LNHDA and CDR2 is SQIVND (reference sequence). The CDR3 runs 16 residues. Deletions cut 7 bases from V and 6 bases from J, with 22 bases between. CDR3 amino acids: CASTARADVVGQPQHF. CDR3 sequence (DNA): TGTGCCAGTACGGCCAGGGCGGATGTTGTCGGTCAGCCCCAGCATTTT.

The CDR3 sequence: CASSLNFAAGGGYNEQFF. CDR3 nucleotides: TGTGCCAGCAGCTTAAATTTTGCGGCGGGAGGAGGCTACAATGAGCAGTTCTTC. The chain employs TRBV11-2 and TRBJ2-1, with TRBD2 matching 8 bases. This CDR3 spans 18 amino acids. Germline V gene data show CDR1 as SGHAT and CDR2 as FQNNGV. Trimming took 2 bases from V and 3 from J; bases not matched to a gene: 12.

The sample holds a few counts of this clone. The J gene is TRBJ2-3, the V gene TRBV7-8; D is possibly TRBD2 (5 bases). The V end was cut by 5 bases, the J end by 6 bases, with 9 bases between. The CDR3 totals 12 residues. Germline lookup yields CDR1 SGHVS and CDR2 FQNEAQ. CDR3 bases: TGTGCCAGCAGCCCGGGCGGGGATACGCAGTATTTT. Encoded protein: CASSPGGDTQYF. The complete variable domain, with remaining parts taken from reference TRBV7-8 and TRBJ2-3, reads GAGVSQSPRYKVAKRGQDVALRCDPISGHVSLFWYQQALGQGPEFLTYFQNEAQLDKSGLPSDRFFAERPEGSVSTLKIQRTQQEDSAVYLCASSPGGDTQYFGPGTRLTVL.

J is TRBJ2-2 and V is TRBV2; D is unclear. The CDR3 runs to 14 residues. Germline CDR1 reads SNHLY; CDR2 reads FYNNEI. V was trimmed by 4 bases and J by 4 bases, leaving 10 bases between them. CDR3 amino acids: CASSVFLATGELFF. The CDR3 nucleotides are TGTGCCAGCAGTGTCTTCCTGGCCACCGGGGAGCTGTTTTTT.

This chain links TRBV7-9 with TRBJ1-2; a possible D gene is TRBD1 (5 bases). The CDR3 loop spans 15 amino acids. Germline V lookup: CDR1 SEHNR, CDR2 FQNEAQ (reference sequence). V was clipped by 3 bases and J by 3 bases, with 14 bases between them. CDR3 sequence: CASSFYLGGDYGYTF. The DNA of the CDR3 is TGTGCCAGCAGCTTTTACCTGGGGGGGGACTATGGCTACACCTTC.

For the CDR3, the DNA is TGTGCCAGCAGGCCAGCGGGGGGGATCGAGACCCAGTACTTC. Translating gives CASRPAGGIETQYF. The chain has TRBV11-2 and TRBJ2-5; 10 positions agree with TRBD2. The CDR3 runs to 14 residues. Germline values: CDR1 SGHAT, CDR2 FQNNGV. V lost 6 bases, J lost 5 bases, and 6 bases stayed unmatched. Based on the CDR3 plus reference TRBV11-2 and TRBJ2-5, the full variable domain is EAGVAQSPRYKIIEKRQSVAFWCNPISGHATLYWYQQILGQGPKLLIQFQNNGVVDDSQLPKDRFSAERLKGVDSTLKIQPAKLEDSAVYLCASRPAGGIETQYFGPGTRLLVL.

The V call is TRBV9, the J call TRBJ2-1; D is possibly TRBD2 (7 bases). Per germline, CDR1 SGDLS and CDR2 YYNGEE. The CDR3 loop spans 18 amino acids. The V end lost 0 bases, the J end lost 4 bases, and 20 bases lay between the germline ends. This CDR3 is CASSVGGRGGLGYNEQFF. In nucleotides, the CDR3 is TGTGCCAGCAGCGTAGGAGGGAGGGGGGGCCTCGGATACAATGAGCAGTTCTTC.

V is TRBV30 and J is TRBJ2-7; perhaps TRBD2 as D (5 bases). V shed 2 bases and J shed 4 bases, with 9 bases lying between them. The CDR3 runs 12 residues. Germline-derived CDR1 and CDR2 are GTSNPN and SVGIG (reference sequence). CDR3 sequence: CAWSKGAYEQYF. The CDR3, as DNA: TGTGCCTGGAGTAAGGGAGCGTACGAGCAGTACTTC. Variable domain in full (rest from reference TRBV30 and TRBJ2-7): SQTIHQWPATLVQPVGSPLSLECTVEGTSNPNLYWYRQAAGRGLQLLFYSVGIGQISSEVPQNLSASRPQDRQFILSSKKLLLSDSGFYLCAWSKGAYEQYFGPGTRLTVT.